The 19 T cell receptor beta chains below come from one sample, sequenced in a study of human T cells and chemical hapten exposure. Time point denoted: patch test 1, 2 weeks after DPC sensitization. The treatment denotes: therapeutic diphenylcyclopropenone sensitization with weekly scalp DPC. Each CDR3 protein gets one entry after TCRdb re-called the RACE reads with MiXCR. The repertoire holds under 450,000 distinct CDR3 sequences, with around 4.8% as singletons. The sample in question was whole blood, obtained in connection with sensitization to the hapten diphenylcyclopropenone (DPC). The receptors come from a woman between 50 and 59 years old with alopecia areata. Some clones in this sample may be carry-over from other donors' samples.

This clonotype was counted ten times or more. The chain joins TRBV5-1 to TRBJ2-3, with D hard to call. V was pared by 2 bases and J by 3 bases, with 10 bases between. Germline CDR1 is SGHRS and CDR2 is YFSETQ. CDR3 length equals 14 residues. The CDR3 region has the DNA TGCGCCAGCAGCTTACTGGTTGGTACAGATACGCAGTATTTT. Translation: CASSLLVGTDTQYF.

The rearrangement joins TRBV5-1 to TRBJ1-2, with D unclear. Germline CDR1 reads SGHRS; CDR2 reads YFSETQ. This CDR3 region has 14 residues. Trimming cost V 0 bases and J 0 bases, with 6 bases left between them. The CDR3 protein is CASSLDGANYGYTF. As DNA, the CDR3 is TGCGCCAGCAGCTTGGACGGAGCTAACTATGGCTACACCTTC.

This clonotype was found a few times. The rearrangement uses TRBV3-1 and TRBJ1-1, with D maybe TRBD1 (5 bases). V was pared by 0 bases and J by 4 bases, with 12 bases between. The CDR3 sequence is 15 residues long. Germline V CDR1 and CDR2: LGHDT, YNNKEL (reference sequence). For the CDR3, the DNA is TGTGCCAGCAGCCAAGAGTATCGGGGGAGCACTGAAGCTTTCTTT. Protein product: CASSQEYRGSTEAFF.

This clonotype was seen many times. V usage is TRBV6-5 and J usage is TRBJ2-6, with 9 bases lining up with TRBD1. Germline trimming cut 6 bases from V and 0 bases from J; bases unmatched to any gene: 6. Germline V gene sequence: CDR1 MNHEY, CDR2 SVGAGI. The CDR3 totals 17 residues. The CDR3 sequence is CASRAGTGYSGANVLTF. In DNA form, the CDR3 reads TGTGCCAGCAGGGCCGGGACAGGGTACTCTGGGGCCAACGTCCTGACTTTC.

The table lists this clonotype with many counts. The chain is built from TRBV12-3 or TRBV12-4 and TRBJ1-3, with TRBD1 matching 10 bases. After removal of 4 bases from V and 4 bases from J, the junction contained 4 bases not matched to a gene. The length of the CDR3 is 15 residues. The CDR3, as DNA: TGTGCCAGCAGTTCCGGGACAGGGGACGGAAACACCATATATTTT. It specifies CASSSGTGDGNTIYF.

The chain combines TRBV27 with TRBJ1-1; tentative D call: TRBD1 (5 bases). This CDR3 is 13 amino acids long. CDR1 MNHEY and CDR2 SMNVEV come from the germline V gene (reference sequence). V lost 10 bases and J lost 4, with 16 bases in between. DNA of the CDR3: TGTGCCACCCATGTAACAGGAGCCACTGAAGCTTTCTTT. It encodes CATHVTGATEAFF.

The chain recombines TRBV12-3 or TRBV12-4 with TRBJ1-5; tentative D call: TRBD1 (5 bases). V lost 9 bases to trimming and J lost 3 bases, with 15 bases between them. CDR3 length: 14 amino acids. In DNA form, the CDR3 reads TGTGCCAGTTCAGGGTTTGTAGCCAATCAGCCCCAGCATTTT. Translated, it gives CASSGFVANQPQHF.

This clonotype was seen only a few times. The chain carries TRBV27 and TRBJ1-2; D gene unclear. The CDR3 has 13 amino acids. Trimming cost V 6 bases and J 4 bases, with 12 bases left between them. Germline V gives CDR1 MNHEY, CDR2 SMNVEV (reference sequence). The chain's CDR3 is CASRTLTGYGYTF. CDR3 nucleotides: TGTGCCAGCAGAACCCTTACCGGCTATGGCTACACCTTC.

The chain couples TRBV2 to TRBJ2-2; D uncertain. Germline V lookup: CDR1 SNHLY, CDR2 FYNNEI. The CDR3 loop spans 13 amino acids. Trimming took off 7 bases at V and 6 bases at J, with 12 bases between the two ends. The CDR3 DNA reads as TGTGCCAGCAATCCTCCCCGGTCCGGGGAGCTGTTTTTT. It specifies CASNPPRSGELFF.

There are many counts of this clonotype. The chain combines TRBV27 with TRBJ2-3, with TRBD1 as a possible D gene (6 bases). Trimming pared 4 bases from V and 1 base from J, leaving 18 bases between. This CDR3 is built from 17 residues. Germline V gene data show CDR1 as MNHEY and CDR2 as SMNVEV (reference sequence). CDR3 sequence reads: CASSSLWGPLGTDTQYF. DNA for the CDR3: TGTGCCAGCAGTTCCCTGTGGGGGCCTCTGGGCACAGATACGCAGTATTTT.

This clonotype appeared many times. The chain recombines TRBV3-1 with TRBJ2-7; D gene ambiguous. Germline V gene lookup returns CDR1 LGHDT and CDR2 YNNKEL (reference sequence). The V gene lost 0 bases and the J gene lost 5 bases, with 14 bases spanning the gap. CDR3 size: 15 residues. The CDR3 DNA follows: TGTGCCAGCAGCCAAGATTTCGGTAAGGGAAACGAGCAGTACTTC. Its protein is CASSQDFGKGNEQYF.

The table lists this clonotype with many counts. The chain uses TRBV4-1 and TRBJ2-7, with D perhaps TRBD2 (5 bases). Between the trimmed V and J ends, which lost 1 base and 2 bases, there was a span of 9 bases. The CDR3 has 14 amino acids. The germline V gene has CDR1 MGHRA and CDR2 YSYEKL. The CDR3 loop reads CASSQGELAYEQYF. The CDR3 DNA is TGCGCCAGCAGCCAAGGGGAGCTGGCCTACGAGCAGTACTTC.

V gene TRBV29-1 combines with J gene TRBJ1-2, with D unclear. The CDR3 is made up of 13 amino acids. The V gene's germline CDR1 is SQVTM and CDR2 ANQGSEA. The V gene lost 2 bases and the J gene lost 4 bases, with 11 bases spanning the gap. In DNA, the CDR3 is TGCAGCGTTGAATGGCAGAGACCCTATGGCTACACCTTC. Protein sequence: CSVEWQRPYGYTF.

In its sample, this clonotype was seen many times. This chain connects TRBV24-1 to TRBJ2-3; 9 positions agree with TRBD1. The CDR3 totals 15 residues. The germline V gene encodes CDR1 KGHDR and CDR2 SFDVKD. Germline trimming cut 1 base from V and 3 bases from J; bases unmatched to any gene: 1. The CDR3 is CATSDFGQGTDTQYF. The DNA for the CDR3 is TGTGCCACCAGTGATTTTGGACAGGGGACAGATACGCAGTATTTT.

In its sample, this clonotype was seen a few times. The V and J genes are TRBV9 and TRBJ2-3, with a tentative D call TRBD1 (6 bases). With 6 bases removed from V and 2 bases from J, the gap between germline ends came to 13 bases. The CDR3 has 14 amino acids. Germline V gene lookup returns CDR1 SGDLS and CDR2 YYNGEE. The CDR3 region has the DNA TGTGCCAGCACCGCAACAGGGAACACAGATACGCAGTATTTT. It specifies CASTATGNTDTQYF.

The chain links TRBV18 to TRBJ2-5; 12 nucleotides align to TRBD2. CDR3 length equals 18 residues. CDR1 and CDR2 (germline): KGHSH, LQKENI. Trimming took 6 bases from V and 1 from J; bases not matched to a gene: 12. CDR3 loop: CASSSRVRLAGVQETQYF. The CDR3 coding sequence is TGTGCCAGCTCCTCAAGAGTACGACTAGCGGGAGTCCAAGAGACCCAGTACTTC.

This clonotype showed up just a few times. V and J are TRBV6-5 and TRBJ2-3; D call uncertain. The germline V and J ends were trimmed by 0 bases and 1 base, with 8 bases remaining between them. The CDR3 length is 15 residues. Germline V gene data show CDR1 as MNHEY and CDR2 as SVGAGI. CDR3 nucleotides: TGTGCCAGCAGTTACTCGTCCCTACGCACAGATACGCAGTATTTT. Amino acids: CASSYSSLRTDTQYF.

There are a few counts of this clonotype. V gene TRBV9 combines with J gene TRBJ2-2, with D maybe TRBD2 (5 bases). The CDR3 is made up of 16 amino acids. Germline V lookup: CDR1 SGDLS, CDR2 YYNGEE. The ends were cut back, 4 bases at V and 0 bases at J, with 13 bases in the middle. The CDR3 region has the DNA TGTGCCAGCAGCCTGAGGGAGCTCGCGAACACCGGGGAGCTGTTTTTT. This gives the protein CASSLRELANTGELFF.

The J gene is TRBJ2-1, the V gene TRBV5-6, with D possibly matching TRBD1 (5 bases). Germline V gene lookup returns CDR1 SGHDT and CDR2 YYEEEE. V was trimmed by 0 bases and J by 7 bases, leaving 17 bases between them. The CDR3 contains 16 residues. The CDR3 sequence is CASSLVDSGYQNEQFF. The CDR3 region has the DNA TGTGCCAGCAGCTTGGTCGACTCAGGGTACCAGAATGAGCAGTTCTTC.